Below are 25 T cell receptor beta chains sequenced from a single sample in a study of blood T cell repertoires in COVID-19. Assay used: immunoSEQ multiplex PCR; TCRdb lists only in-frame clones, some missing. The sample holds 60,000 to 85,000 clones, approximately 80% seen once. The sample consisted of peripheral blood. Receptors originate from a woman aged 55-69 years with acute or convalescent COVID-19.

V is TRBV7-9 and J is TRBJ1-1, with D possibly being TRBD1 (5 bases). V shed 4 bases and J shed 8 bases, with 14 bases lying between them. The CDR3 is 13 amino acids. Germline CDR1 is SEHNR and CDR2 is FQNEAQ (reference sequence). The CDR3 loop is CASSSLGHLEAFF. CDR3 sequence (DNA): TGTGCCAGCAGCTCACTCGGACATCTCGAAGCTTTCTTT.

The V gene is TRBV9, the J gene TRBJ2-2, with D perhaps TRBD2 (6 bases). Germline CDR1 SGDLS, CDR2 YYNGEE. Trimming shortened V by 4 bases and J by 4 bases, and 14 bases separated the two germline ends. The length of the CDR3 is 15 residues. CDR3 sequence reads: CASSTGTLGTGELFF. As DNA, the CDR3 is TGTGCCAGCAGCACTGGGACTTTGGGCACCGGGGAGCTGTTTTTT.

This clone came up a few times. The chain links TRBV5-1 to TRBJ2-2; 7 bases fit TRBD2. This CDR3 comprises 15 residues. In germline, CDR1 is SGHRS, CDR2 YFSETQ. With 2 bases clipped from V and 5 bases from J, the junction kept 6 bases outside the gene matches. CDR3 amino acids: CASSLRGVLTGELFF. CDR3 DNA: TGCGCCAGCAGCTTACGGGGGGTCCTAACCGGGGAGCTGTTTTTT.

The chain uses TRBV9 and TRBJ1-4; TRBD1 aligns across 7 bases. In germline, CDR1 is SGDLS, CDR2 YYNGEE. V dropped 2 bases and J dropped 0; count of bases not matched to a gene: 4. The CDR3 sequence is 16 residues long. The CDR3, as DNA: TGTGCCAGCAGCGTCGGGGACAGTGCAACTAATGAAAAACTGTTTTTT. Encoded protein: CASSVGDSATNEKLFF.

This clone was found a few times. This chain uses TRBV4-2 with TRBJ2-2; 7 bases line up with TRBD2. The V gene's germline CDR1 is LGHNA and CDR2 YNFKEQ. After removal of 1 base from V and 7 bases from J, the junction contained 6 bases not matched to a gene. The CDR3 runs to 15 residues. This CDR3 is CASSQGEGLGGELFF. The CDR3 DNA reads TGTGCCAGCAGCCAAGGGGAAGGACTAGGCGGGGAGCTGTTTTTT.

CDR3 sequence (DNA): TGTGCCAGCAGTTCCTCGGCGGGTAGGGATACGCAGTATTTT. As protein: CASSSSAGRDTQYF. The chain combines TRBV6-5 with TRBJ2-3; a weak D match, TRBD2 (5 bases). In germline, CDR1 is MNHEY, CDR2 SVGAGI. The CDR3 runs to 14 residues. Trimming stripped 4 bases from V and 6 bases from J, with 14 bases between.

The V and J genes are TRBV4-3 and TRBJ1-6, with TRBD1 identical over 8 bases. Trimming took 4 bases from V and 11 from J; bases not matched to a gene: 7. There are 14 residues in the CDR3. Germline V gives CDR1 LGHNA, CDR2 YSLEER. CDR3 DNA: TGCGCCAGCAGCCTACAGGGGGGGAGGGCACCCCTCCACTTT. Amino acid sequence: CASSLQGGRAPLHF.

The genes are TRBV7-9 and TRBJ1-2; D gene unclear. The V and J ends lost 1 base and 9 bases respectively, with 15 bases between them. The CDR3 covers 14 residues. Germline V gene lookup returns CDR1 SEHNR and CDR2 FQNEAQ (reference sequence). The DNA of the CDR3 is TGTGCCAGCAGCTTAGACGGTATTTTAGCTAGCTACACCTTC. Amino acid sequence: CASSLDGILASYTF.

As DNA, the CDR3 is TGTGCCAGCAGCCCCTCGACAGGGAATAAGCTTTCGCAGTATTTT. Protein: CASSPSTGNKLSQYF. The genes are TRBV13 and TRBJ2-3, with 7 bases lining up with TRBD1. Trimming removed 5 bases from V and 10 bases from J; junction bases left unmatched: 15. This CDR3 is built from 15 residues. In germline, CDR1 is PRHDT, CDR2 FYEKMQ (reference sequence).

This clone was recorded once. V usage is TRBV13 and J usage is TRBJ1-1; the match to TRBD1 covers 10 bases. After removal of 5 bases from V and 3 bases from J, the junction contained 3 bases not matched to a gene. Germline V gene lookup returns CDR1 PRHDT and CDR2 FYEKMQ (reference sequence). The CDR3 runs to 14 residues. CDR3 loop: CASSRTGGYTEAFF. CDR3 sequence (DNA): TGTGCCAGCAGCAGGACAGGGGGGTACACTGAAGCTTTCTTT. Using reference TRBV13 and TRBJ1-1 for the parts outside the CDR3, the full variable domain is AAGVIQSPRHLIKEKRETATLKCYPIPRHDTVYWYQQGPGQDPQFLISFYEKMQSDKGSIPDRFSAQQFSDYHSELNMSSLELGDSALYFCASSRTGGYTEAFFGQGTRLTVV.

The chain recombines TRBV2 with TRBJ2-2, with 8 bases lining up with TRBD1. Per the germline V gene, CDR1 is SNHLY and CDR2 is FYNNEI. The CDR3 is 14 residues long. With 6 bases clipped from V and 5 bases from J, the junction kept 5 bases outside the gene matches. CDR3 amino acids: CASREQGVTGELFF. CDR3 nucleotides: TGTGCCAGCAGGGAACAGGGGGTAACCGGGGAGCTGTTTTTT.

In this sample, this clone turned up a few times. This specimen includes other DNA sequences encoding the same CDR3. This chain connects TRBV19 to TRBJ1-1; the D is unclear. Per the germline V gene, CDR1 is LNHDA and CDR2 is SQIVND (reference sequence). This CDR3 region has 13 residues. The V gene lost 3 bases and the J gene lost 0 bases, with 5 bases spanning the gap. CDR3 loop: CASSIGVNTEAFF. The CDR3 coding sequence is TGTGCCAGTAGTATCGGTGTGAACACTGAAGCTTTCTTT.

The rearrangement uses TRBV19 and TRBJ1-5; 7 nucleotides match TRBD1. Germline loops: CDR1 LNHDA, CDR2 SQIVND (reference sequence). V shed 6 bases and J 2 bases; nucleotides not matched to a gene: 7. The CDR3 has 15 amino acids. Here the CDR3 reads CASRTTDRGNQPQHF. The CDR3 nucleotides are TGTGCCAGTAGAACGACTGACAGGGGCAATCAGCCCCAGCATTTT. Based on the CDR3 plus reference TRBV19 and TRBJ1-5, the full variable domain is DGGITQSPKYLFRKEGQNVTLSCEQNLNHDAMYWYRQDPGQGLRLIYYSQIVNDFQKGDIAEGYSVSREKKESFPLTVTSAQKNPTAFYLCASRTTDRGNQPQHFGDGTRLSIL.

The chain joins TRBV24-1 to TRBJ2-1; 9 bases are shared with TRBD1. The trim removed 6 bases at V and 5 bases at J, leaving 4 bases unmatched. The CDR3 is 14 amino acids. The germline CDR1 and CDR2 sequences are KGHDR and SFDVKD. CDR3 coding DNA: TGTGCCACCAGTCCGGGACAGGGAAACAATGAGCAGTTCTTC. Residues: CATSPGQGNNEQFF.

The CDR3 is CASSQTAGGQPQHF. The CDR3 DNA follows: TGCGCCAGCAGCCAAACCGCAGGGGGTCAGCCCCAGCATTTT. This chain joins TRBV4-1 and TRBJ1-5; 7 bases agree with TRBD1. Germline V gene sequence: CDR1 MGHRA, CDR2 YSYEKL. This CDR3 has 14 residues. Trimming at V came to 2 bases and at J to 6 bases, leaving 4 bases not matched to a gene.

The V and J genes are TRBV6-5 and TRBJ2-3; D may be TRBD1 (5 bases). CDR1 MNHEY and CDR2 SVGAGI come from the germline V gene. The CDR3 runs to 11 residues. The V gene lost 8 bases and the J gene lost 9 bases, with 12 bases spanning the gap. CDR3 DNA sequence: TGTGCCAGCGAAGAAGGGGTGACGCAGTATTTT. Translating it yields CASEEGVTQYF.

The chain has TRBV3-1 (or the pseudogene TRBV3-2) and TRBJ2-5; the match to TRBD2 covers 7 bases. V lost 0 bases to trimming and J lost 3 bases; unmatched junction nucleotides: 7. The CDR3 length is 16 residues. Germline CDR1 is LGHDT and CDR2 is YNNKEL (reference sequence). CDR3 residues: CASSQDLRDYEETQYF. As DNA, the CDR3 is TGTGCCAGCAGCCAAGACCTCCGGGACTATGAAGAGACCCAGTACTTC.

This clone was seen only a few times. V usage is TRBV2 and J usage is TRBJ2-5; 9 positions agree with TRBD1. The V gene's germline CDR1 is SNHLY and CDR2 FYNNEI. The CDR3 has 14 residues. The V gene end was trimmed by 3 bases and the J gene end by 4 bases; junction bases not matched to a gene: 3. The CDR3 nucleotides are TGTGCCAGCAGTGAGGACAGGGGAAGAGAGACCCAGTACTTC. This codes for CASSEDRGRETQYF.

The chain uses TRBV6-2 or TRBV6-3 and TRBJ2-7, with D possibly TRBD2 on 6 matching bases. Germline-derived CDR1 and CDR2 are MNHEY and SVGEGT. V was shortened by 4 bases and J by 7 bases, with 14 bases between the two germline ends. The CDR3 is made up of 13 amino acids. CDR3 sequence reads: CASSSAGLGEQYV. The DNA of the CDR3 is TGTGCCAGCAGTTCCGCGGGACTCGGGGAGCAGTACGTC.

This clone came up many times. The chain is built from TRBV4-2 and TRBJ1-1; 7 nucleotides align to TRBD1. CDR1 and CDR2 (germline): LGHNA, YNFKEQ. V shed 3 bases, J shed 1 base, and the junction held 8 bases outside the gene matches. There are 16 residues in the CDR3. CDR3 coding DNA: TGTGCCAGCAGCCACCCAGGGGGGCTTGGGAACACTGAAGCTTTCTTT. It specifies CASSHPGGLGNTEAFF.

This clone was picked up a small number of times. The chain uses TRBV5-1 and TRBJ2-3, with D possibly TRBD1 on 6 matching bases. The CDR3 consists of 15 residues. V lost 4 bases to trimming and J lost 6 bases, with 18 bases between them. The germline gives CDR1 SGHRS, CDR2 YFSETQ. For the CDR3, the DNA is TGCGCCAGCAGCCGGGACAACCGAAGGTCCGATACGCAGTATTTT. Translating gives CASSRDNRRSDTQYF.

The chain is built from TRBV24-1 and TRBJ2-5; possibly TRBD1 for D (6 bases). The germline V gene has CDR1 KGHDR and CDR2 SFDVKD. The germline V and J ends were trimmed by 5 bases and 7 bases, with 22 bases remaining between them. This CDR3 is 16 amino acids long. As DNA, the CDR3 is TGTGCCACCAGTGCATGGGGACAACAACTACTTGGGACCCAGTACTTC. Translating it yields CATSAWGQQLLGTQYF.

The rearrangement links TRBV10-3 to TRBJ1-1, with TRBD1 identical over 7 bases. The ends lost 6 bases at V and 0 bases at J; junction bases unmatched: 1. Looked up from germline, CDR1 is ENHRY and CDR2 is SYGVKD. The CDR3 runs 13 residues. DNA for the CDR3: TGTGCCATCAGGGGACAGATGAACACTGAAGCTTTCTTT. Encoded protein: CAIRGQMNTEAFF.

The CDR3 coding sequence is TGTGCCAGCTCACCTAATCCGGGACAGGGTGAAGAAAAACTGTTTTTT. Protein: CASSPNPGQGEEKLFF. The genes are TRBV18 and TRBJ1-4; 9 positions agree with TRBD1. The germline V gene has CDR1 KGHSH and CDR2 LQKENI. The CDR3 covers 16 residues. V was clipped by 3 bases and J by 8 bases; unmatched bases: 10.

This rearrangement joins TRBV4-2 to TRBJ1-1, with TRBD1 matching over 9 bases. Germline loops: CDR1 LGHNA, CDR2 YNFKEQ. This CDR3 contains 19 residues. Trimming at V came to 0 bases and at J to 4 bases, leaving 15 bases not matched to a gene. The DNA for the CDR3 is TGTGCCAGCAGCCAAGAAAGGGACAGGGTGGGAGTAGTAGGCACTGAAGCTTTCTTT. The encoded protein is CASSQERDRVGVVGTEAFF.